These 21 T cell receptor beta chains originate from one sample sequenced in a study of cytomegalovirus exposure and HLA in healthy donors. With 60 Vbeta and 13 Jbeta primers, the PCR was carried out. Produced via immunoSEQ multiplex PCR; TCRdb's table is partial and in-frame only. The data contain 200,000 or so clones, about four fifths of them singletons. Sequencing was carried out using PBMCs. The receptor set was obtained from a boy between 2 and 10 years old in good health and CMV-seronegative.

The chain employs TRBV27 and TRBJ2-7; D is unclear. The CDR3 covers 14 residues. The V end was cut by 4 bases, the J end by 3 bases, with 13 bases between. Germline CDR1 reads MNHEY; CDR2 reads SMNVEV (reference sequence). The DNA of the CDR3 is TGTGCCAGCAGTTCAGAGGAAAAGAACTACGAGCAGTACTTC. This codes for CASSSEEKNYEQYF.

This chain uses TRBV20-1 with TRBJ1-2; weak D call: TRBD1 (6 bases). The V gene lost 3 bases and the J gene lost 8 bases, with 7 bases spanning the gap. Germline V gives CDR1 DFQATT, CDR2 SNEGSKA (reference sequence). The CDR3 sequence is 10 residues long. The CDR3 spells CSARTGGYTF. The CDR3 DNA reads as TGCAGTGCTAGGACAGGAGGCTACACCTTC.

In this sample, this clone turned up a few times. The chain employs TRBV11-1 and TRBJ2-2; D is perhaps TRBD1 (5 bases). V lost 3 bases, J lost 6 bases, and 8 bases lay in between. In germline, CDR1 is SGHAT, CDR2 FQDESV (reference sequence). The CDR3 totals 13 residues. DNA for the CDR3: TGTGCCAGCAGCTTTCGACAGCCCGGGGAGCTGTTTTTT. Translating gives CASSFRQPGELFF.

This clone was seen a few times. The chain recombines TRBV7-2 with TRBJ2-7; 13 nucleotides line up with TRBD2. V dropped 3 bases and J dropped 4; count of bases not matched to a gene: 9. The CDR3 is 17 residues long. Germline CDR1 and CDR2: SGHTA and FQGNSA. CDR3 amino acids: CASSFHGLAGESYEQYF. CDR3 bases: TGTGCCAGCAGCTTCCACGGACTAGCGGGGGAGTCGTACGAGCAGTACTTC.

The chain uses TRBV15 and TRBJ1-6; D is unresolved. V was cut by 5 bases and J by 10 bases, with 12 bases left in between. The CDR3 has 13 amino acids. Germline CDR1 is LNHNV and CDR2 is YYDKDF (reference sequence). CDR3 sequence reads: CATSSLGVSPLHF. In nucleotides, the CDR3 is TGTGCCACCAGCTCTCTCGGTGTATCACCCCTCCACTTT. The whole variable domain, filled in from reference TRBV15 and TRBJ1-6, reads DAMVIQNPRYQVTQFGKPVTLSCSQTLNHNVMYWYQQKSSQAPKLLFHYYDKDFNNEADTPDNFQSRRPNTSFCFLDIRSPGLGDTAMYLCATSSLGVSPLHFGNGTRLTVT.

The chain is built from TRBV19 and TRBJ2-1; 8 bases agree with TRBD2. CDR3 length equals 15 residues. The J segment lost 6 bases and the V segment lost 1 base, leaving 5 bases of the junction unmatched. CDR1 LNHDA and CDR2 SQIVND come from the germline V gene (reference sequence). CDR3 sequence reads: CASSIGSGGFNEQFF. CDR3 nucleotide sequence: TGTGCCAGTAGTATAGGGAGCGGGGGTTTCAATGAGCAGTTCTTC.

Here the CDR3 DNA reads TGTGCCAGCAGTGAAGACGGGGCGGGGGATACGCAGTATTTT. As protein: CASSEDGAGDTQYF. The chain uses TRBV2 and TRBJ2-3; D may be TRBD2 (6 bases). V was shortened by 1 base and J by 6 bases, with 11 bases between the two germline ends. In germline, CDR1 is SNHLY, CDR2 FYNNEI. CDR3 length: 14 amino acids. The full variable domain, completed using reference TRBV2 and TRBJ2-3, is EPEVTQTPSHQVTQMGQEVILRCVPISNHLYFYWYRQILGQKVEFLVSFYNNEISEKSEIFDDQFSVERPDGSNFTLKIRSTKLEDSAMYFCASSEDGAGDTQYFGPGTRLTVL.

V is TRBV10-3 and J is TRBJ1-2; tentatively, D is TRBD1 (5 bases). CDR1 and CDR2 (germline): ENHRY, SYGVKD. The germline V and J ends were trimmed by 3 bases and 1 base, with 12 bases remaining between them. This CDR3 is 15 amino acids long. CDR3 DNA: TGTGCCATCAGTGAAAAGGGACTCCTTAACTATGGCTACACCTTC. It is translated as CAISEKGLLNYGYTF.

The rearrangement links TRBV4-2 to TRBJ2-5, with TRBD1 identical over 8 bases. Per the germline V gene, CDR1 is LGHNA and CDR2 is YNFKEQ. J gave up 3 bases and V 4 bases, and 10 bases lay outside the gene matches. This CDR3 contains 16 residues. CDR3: CASSRGARGPEETQYF. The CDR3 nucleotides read TGTGCCAGCAGCCGAGGGGCCAGGGGGCCAGAAGAGACCCAGTACTTC.

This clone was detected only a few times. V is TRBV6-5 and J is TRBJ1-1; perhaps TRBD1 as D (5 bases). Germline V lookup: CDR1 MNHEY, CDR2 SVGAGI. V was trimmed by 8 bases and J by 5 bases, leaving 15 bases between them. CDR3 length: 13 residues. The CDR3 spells CASSRGKETEAFF. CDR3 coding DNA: TGTGCCAGCTCTCGGGGGAAGGAGACTGAAGCTTTCTTT.

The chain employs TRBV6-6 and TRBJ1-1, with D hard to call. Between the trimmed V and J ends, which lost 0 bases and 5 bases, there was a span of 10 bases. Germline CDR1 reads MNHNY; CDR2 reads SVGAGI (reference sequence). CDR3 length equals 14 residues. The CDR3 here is CASSYSRTLTEAFF. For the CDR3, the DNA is TGTGCCAGCAGTTACTCGAGAACCCTGACTGAAGCTTTCTTT.

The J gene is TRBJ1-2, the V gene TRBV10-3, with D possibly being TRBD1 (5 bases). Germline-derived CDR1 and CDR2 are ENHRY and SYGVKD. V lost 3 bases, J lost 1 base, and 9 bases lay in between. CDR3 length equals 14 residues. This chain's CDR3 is CAISERQGNYGYTF. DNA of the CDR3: TGTGCCATCAGTGAAAGGCAGGGTAACTATGGCTACACCTTC.

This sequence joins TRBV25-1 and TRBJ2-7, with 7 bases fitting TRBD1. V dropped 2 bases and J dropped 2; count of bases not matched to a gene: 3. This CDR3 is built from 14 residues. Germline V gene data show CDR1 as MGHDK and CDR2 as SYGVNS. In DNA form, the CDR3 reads TGTGCCAGCAGTGAAGGGGACAGAGCCTACGAGCAGTACTTC. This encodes CASSEGDRAYEQYF.

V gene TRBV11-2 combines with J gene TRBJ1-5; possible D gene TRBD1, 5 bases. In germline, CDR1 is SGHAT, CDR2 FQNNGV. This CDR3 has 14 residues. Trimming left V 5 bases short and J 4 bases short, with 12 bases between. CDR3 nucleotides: TGTGCCAGCAGCCCCCGGGGGGGAAATCAGCCCCAGCATTTT. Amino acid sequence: CASSPRGGNQPQHF.

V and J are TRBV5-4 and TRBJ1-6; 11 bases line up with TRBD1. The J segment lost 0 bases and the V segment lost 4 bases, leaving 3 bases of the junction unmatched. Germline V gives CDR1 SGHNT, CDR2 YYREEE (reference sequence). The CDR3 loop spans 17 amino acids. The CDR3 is CASSRGTGGSYNSPLHF. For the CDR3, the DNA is TGTGCCAGCAGCCGGGGGACAGGGGGCTCCTATAATTCACCCCTCCACTTT.

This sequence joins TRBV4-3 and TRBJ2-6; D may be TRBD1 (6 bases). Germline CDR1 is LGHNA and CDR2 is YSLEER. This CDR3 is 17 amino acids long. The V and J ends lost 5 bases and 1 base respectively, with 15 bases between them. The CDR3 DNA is TGCGCCAGCAGCAACATACAGGGCGAGTCTGGGGCCAACGTCCTGACTTTC. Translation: CASSNIQGESGANVLTF.

Here the CDR3 DNA reads TGCGCCAGCAGCCACTCAGGGGGGCGAGAGACCCAGTACTTC. Translated, it gives CASSHSGGRETQYF. The chain has TRBV4-1 and TRBJ2-5; D may be TRBD1 (7 bases). This CDR3 has 14 amino acids. V lost 3 bases and J lost 4, with 12 bases in between. CDR1 MGHRA and CDR2 YSYEKL come from the germline V gene.

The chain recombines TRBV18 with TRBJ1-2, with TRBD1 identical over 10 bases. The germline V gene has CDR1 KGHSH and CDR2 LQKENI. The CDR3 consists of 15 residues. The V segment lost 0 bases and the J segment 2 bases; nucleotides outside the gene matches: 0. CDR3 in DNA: TGTGCCAGCTCACCACCGGGACAGGGGAACTATGGCTACACCTTC. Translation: CASSPPGQGNYGYTF.

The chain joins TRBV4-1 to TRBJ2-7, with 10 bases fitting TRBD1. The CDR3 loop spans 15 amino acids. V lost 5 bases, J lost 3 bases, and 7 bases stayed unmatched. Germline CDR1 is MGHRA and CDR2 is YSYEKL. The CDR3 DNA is TGCGCCAGCAGCGGGACAGGGGCGATGGGCTACGAGCAGTACTTC. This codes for CASSGTGAMGYEQYF.

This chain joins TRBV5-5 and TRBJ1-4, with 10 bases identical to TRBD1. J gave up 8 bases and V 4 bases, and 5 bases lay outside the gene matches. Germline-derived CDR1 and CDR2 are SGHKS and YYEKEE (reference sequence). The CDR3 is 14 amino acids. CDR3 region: CASSPGTGVEKLFF. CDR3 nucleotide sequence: TGTGCCAGCAGCCCCGGGACAGGGGTCGAAAAACTGTTTTTT.

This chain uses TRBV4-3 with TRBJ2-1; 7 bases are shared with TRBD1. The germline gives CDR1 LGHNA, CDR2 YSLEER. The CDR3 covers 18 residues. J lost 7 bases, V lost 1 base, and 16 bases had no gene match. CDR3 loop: CASSQANPGTVGVNEQFF. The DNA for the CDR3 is TGCGCCAGCAGCCAAGCCAACCCCGGGACAGTAGGTGTGAATGAGCAGTTCTTC.